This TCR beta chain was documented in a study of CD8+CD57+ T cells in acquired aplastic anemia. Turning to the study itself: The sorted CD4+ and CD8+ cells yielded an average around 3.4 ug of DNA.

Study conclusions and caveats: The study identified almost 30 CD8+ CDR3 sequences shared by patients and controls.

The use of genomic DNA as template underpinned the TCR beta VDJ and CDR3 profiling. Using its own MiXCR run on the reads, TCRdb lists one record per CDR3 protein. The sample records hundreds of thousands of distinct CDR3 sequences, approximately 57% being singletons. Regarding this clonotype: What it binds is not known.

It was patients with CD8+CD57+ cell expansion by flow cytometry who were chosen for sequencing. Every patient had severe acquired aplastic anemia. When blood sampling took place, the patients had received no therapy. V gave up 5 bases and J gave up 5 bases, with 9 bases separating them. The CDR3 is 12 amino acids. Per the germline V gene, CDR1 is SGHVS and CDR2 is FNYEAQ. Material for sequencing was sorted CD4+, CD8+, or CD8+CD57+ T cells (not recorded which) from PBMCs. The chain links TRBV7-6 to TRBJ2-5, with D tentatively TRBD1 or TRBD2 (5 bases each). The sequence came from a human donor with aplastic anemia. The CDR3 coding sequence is TGTGCCAGCAGCCCCGAGGGGGAGACCCAGTACTTC. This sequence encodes CASSPEGETQYF.